The present TCR beta chain was sequenced within a study of T cell repertoires in cytomegalovirus infection. Background on the study: From public TCR beta signatures came an indication of both CMV infection and matching HLA type.

TCRdb re-analysed the reads in MiXCR, keeping a single row per CDR3 protein. This table holds around 340,000 distinct CDR3 sequences, almost 30% found once. Remarks on this clonotype: No antigen is known for it.

Study-wide results and limits: Cumulative public TCR beta family frequency identified carriers of CMV plus the relevant HLA. HLA-C-restricted CMV-specific TCR beta clonotypes were dominant in the ex vivo response.

CDR1 is DFQATT and CDR2 is SNEGSKA in the germline V gene (reference sequence). V was pared by 0 bases and J by 0 bases, with 9 bases of the junction left unmatched. There are 19 residues in the CDR3. The chain carries TRBV20-1 and TRBJ2-7, with 15 bases identical to TRBD2. The source of this sequence is a human donor in good health (CMV status not recorded). Some clones in this sample may be carry-over from other donors' samples. The sample was cultured PBMCs, taken from culture after CMV antigen stimulation. Here the CDR3 DNA reads TGCAGTGCTAGAGATGAATGGCGGACTAGCGGGAGGGCCTCCTACGAGCAGTACTTC. Translation: CSARDEWRTSGRASYEQYF.